The source of this TCR beta chain is a study of shared clonotypes between healthy human individuals. On the study more broadly: CD4 naive and memory got three plates each, CD8 naive two, CD8 memory one.

A note on this clone: Its antigen is as yet unknown.

Profiling relied on immunoSEQ multiplex PCR, and the TCRdb table lists in-frame clones only, not all of them. This table has approximately 600,000 clones, roughly 95% appearing once. V was trimmed by 8 bases and J by 0 bases, leaving 19 bases between them. The CDR3 is 16 amino acids. Per the germline V gene, CDR1 is MDHEN and CDR2 is SYDVKM. CD45RO-negative, CCR7-selected cells formed the naive CD8 fraction, which excluded terminally differentiated effector memory CD45RA+ cells. Regarding the study as a whole: It was the non-shared clonotypes that had lower generation probabilities than clonotypes shared by all four donors. Apart from blood, nothing was sampled; tissue repertoires likely differ.

The sequence was obtained from a young woman in good health. This chain connects TRBV28 to TRBJ1-1; D not resolved. Sequencing was performed on naive CD8+ T cells sorted from blood. The DNA of the CDR3 is TGTGCCAGCCTTCCCTTGGGAATTGGCCTGAACACTGAAGCTTTCTTT. Protein sequence: CASLPLGIGLNTEAFF.